The 11 T cell receptor beta chains below come from one sample, sequenced in a study of cytomegalovirus exposure and HLA in healthy donors. 60 Vbeta and 13 Jbeta primers were used in PCR. The method was immunoSEQ multiplex PCR; TCRdb's version includes in-frame clones alone and lacks a portion of them. This sample has 100,000 to 120,000 clones, with 82% found just once. Input material: PBMCs. All receptors derive from a woman under 30 in good health and CMV-seronegative.

The chain couples TRBV27 to TRBJ2-3; TRBD1 agrees at 7 bases. The V segment lost 7 bases and the J segment 3 bases; nucleotides outside the gene matches: 10. Germline V CDR1 and CDR2: MNHEY, SMNVEV (reference sequence). CDR3 size: 15 residues. CDR3 in amino acids: CASKTNRGQTDTQYF. The CDR3 DNA reads TGTGCCAGCAAGACGAACAGGGGCCAAACAGATACGCAGTATTTT.

V usage is TRBV10-3 and J usage is TRBJ1-6, with D possibly TRBD1 on 5 matching bases. In germline, CDR1 is ENHRY, CDR2 SYGVKD. Trimming left V 2 bases short and J 6 bases short, with 11 bases between. This CDR3 spans 15 amino acids. CDR3 DNA: TGTGCCATCAGTGAGGTCGGGGGAGGTAATTCACCCCTCCACTTT. Its protein is CAISEVGGGNSPLHF.

The chain joins TRBV28 to TRBJ2-3; 9 bases are a match to TRBD1. Per the germline V gene, CDR1 is MDHEN and CDR2 is SYDVKM. V dropped 6 bases and J dropped 3; count of bases not matched to a gene: 10. CDR3 length equals 16 residues. CDR3 sequence: CASSPRDRVWTDTQYF. CDR3 nucleotides: TGTGCCAGCAGCCCCAGGGACAGGGTTTGGACAGATACGCAGTATTTT.

The rearrangement uses TRBV5-4 and TRBJ1-2, with TRBD1 as a possible D gene (5 bases). V lost 2 bases and J lost 3, with 14 bases in between. This CDR3 spans 15 amino acids. Germline CDR1 SGHNT, CDR2 YYREEE (reference sequence). The CDR3, as DNA: TGTGCCAGCAGCTTCTATTACGGGGGACACTATGGCTACACCTTC. This sequence encodes CASSFYYGGHYGYTF.

The V call is TRBV6-1, the J call TRBJ2-3, with D perhaps matching TRBD2 (5 bases). CDR1 and CDR2 from the germline V gene are MNHNS and SASEGT. Trimming removed 7 bases from V and 5 bases from J, with 10 bases in between. The CDR3 covers 12 residues. In DNA, the CDR3 is TGTGCCAGCACGGGGATTGGAGATACGCAGTATTTT. Its translation: CASTGIGDTQYF.

This clone showed up just a few times. This chain uses TRBV10-3 with TRBJ1-1; D uncertain. Germline V lookup: CDR1 ENHRY, CDR2 SYGVKD. V was cut by 4 bases and J by 4 bases, with 10 bases left in between. The CDR3 spans 13 residues. The CDR3 sequence is CAISVKEGTEAFF. The CDR3 DNA is TGTGCCATCAGTGTTAAGGAGGGCACTGAAGCTTTCTTT.

This chain links TRBV5-5 with TRBJ1-4, with TRBD1 matching over 7 bases. Germline loops: CDR1 SGHKS, CDR2 YYEKEE (reference sequence). J lost 0 bases, V lost 4 bases, and 6 bases had no gene match. This CDR3 has 16 residues. The CDR3, as DNA: TGTGCCAGCAGCCCGGGGACAGTTTCAACTAATGAAAAACTGTTTTTT. Its translation: CASSPGTVSTNEKLFF.

This clone has just one count. The DNA for the CDR3 is TGTGCCAGCAGCGTATCCCGGGACTTGGGCTACAATGAGCAGTTCTTC. This gives the protein CASSVSRDLGYNEQFF. This chain links TRBV9 with TRBJ2-1, with D perhaps TRBD2 (6 bases). The length of the CDR3 is 16 residues. CDR1 is SGDLS, CDR2 YYNGEE, per germline. Trimming removed 1 base at V and 3 bases at J, with 14 bases between.

V is TRBV25-1 and J is TRBJ2-5; D is perhaps TRBD2 (6 bases). The germline CDR1 and CDR2 sequences are MGHDK and SYGVNS. V was trimmed by 6 bases and J by 2 bases, leaving 16 bases between them. The CDR3 has 15 residues. The CDR3: CASSPPGGVQETQYF. The CDR3 DNA is TGTGCCAGCAGCCCCCCAGGCGGGGTTCAAGAGACCCAGTACTTC.

The V gene is TRBV27, the J gene TRBJ1-5; 7 bases are a match to TRBD1. In germline, CDR1 is MNHEY, CDR2 SMNVEV (reference sequence). The length of the CDR3 is 14 residues. J was trimmed by 7 bases and V by 7 bases; bases with no gene match: 10. The CDR3 protein is CASNERTGLQPQHF. The CDR3 nucleotides read TGTGCCAGCAATGAACGGACAGGCCTACAGCCCCAGCATTTT.

This chain links TRBV7-6 with TRBJ1-4; 8 bases map to TRBD1. The ends lost 4 bases at V and 7 bases at J; junction bases unmatched: 5. This CDR3 is built from 14 residues. Germline CDR1 SGHVS, CDR2 FNYEAQ. In nucleotides, the CDR3 is TGTGCCAGCAGCTGGACAGGGCGAGGTGAAAAACTGTTTTTT. Translation: CASSWTGRGEKLFF.